One T cell receptor beta chain is described in this entry. Its antigen remains unidentified. This CDR3 comprises 13 residues. Trimming took 2 bases from V and 9 from J, leaving 12 bases between them. CDR1 MNHNS and CDR2 SASEGT come from the germline V gene. This entry is derived from a study of CD8+ T cells in alopecia areata. Background on the study: Treated patients were given 5 to 10 mg oral tofacitinib twice daily. It was 6 to 18 months of tofacitinib, and then there were 6 months off drug.

Study conclusions and caveats: Lesional scalp exceeded normal scalp in clonality, especially in alopecia totalis/universalis.

RNA extraction was followed by reverse transcription into cDNA, which acted as the sequencing template. Assay: immunoSEQ multiplex PCR; the TCRdb copy retains only in-frame clones and omits some. The sample records 140,000 to 150,000 clones, 45% to 60% being singletons. Alopecia areata patients gave lesional scalp punch biopsies and peripheral blood samples. The gene calls are TRBV6-1 and TRBJ2-3, with D unresolved. The clonotype comes from a human donor with alopecia areata. The material was CD4+ T cells sorted from blood, obtained at week 0. The DNA of the CDR3 is TGTGCCAGCAGTGAATCTATTTTCAGGACGCAGTATTTT. This codes for CASSESIFRTQYF.